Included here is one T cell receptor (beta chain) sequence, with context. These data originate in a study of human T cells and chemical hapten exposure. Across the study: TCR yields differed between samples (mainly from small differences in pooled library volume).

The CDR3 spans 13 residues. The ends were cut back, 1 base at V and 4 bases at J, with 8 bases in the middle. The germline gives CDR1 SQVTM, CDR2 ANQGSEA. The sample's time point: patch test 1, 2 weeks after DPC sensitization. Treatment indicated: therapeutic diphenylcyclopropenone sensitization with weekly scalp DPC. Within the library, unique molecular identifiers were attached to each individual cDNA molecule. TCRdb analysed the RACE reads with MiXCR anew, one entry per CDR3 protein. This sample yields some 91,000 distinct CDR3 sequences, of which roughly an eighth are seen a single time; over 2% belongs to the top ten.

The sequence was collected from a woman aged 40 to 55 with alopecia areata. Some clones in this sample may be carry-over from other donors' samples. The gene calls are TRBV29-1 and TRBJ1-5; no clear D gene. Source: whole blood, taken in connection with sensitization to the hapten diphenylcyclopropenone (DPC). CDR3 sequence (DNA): TGCAGCGTTGAAGGGCAGCCGAATCAGCCCCAGCATTTT. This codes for CSVEGQPNQPQHF.